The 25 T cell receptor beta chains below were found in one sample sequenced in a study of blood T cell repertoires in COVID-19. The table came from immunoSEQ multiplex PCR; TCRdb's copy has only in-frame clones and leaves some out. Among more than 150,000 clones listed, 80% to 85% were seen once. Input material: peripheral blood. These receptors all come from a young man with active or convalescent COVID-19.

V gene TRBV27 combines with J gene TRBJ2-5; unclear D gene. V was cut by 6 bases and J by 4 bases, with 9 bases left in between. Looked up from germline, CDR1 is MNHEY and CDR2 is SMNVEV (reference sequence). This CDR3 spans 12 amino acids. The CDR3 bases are TGTGCCAGCAGCCGCGCAGGAGAGACCCAGTACTTC. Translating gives CASSRAGETQYF.

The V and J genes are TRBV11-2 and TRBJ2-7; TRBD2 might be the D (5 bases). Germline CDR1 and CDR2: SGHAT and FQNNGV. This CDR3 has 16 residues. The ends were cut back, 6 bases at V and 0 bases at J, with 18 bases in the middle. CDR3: CASSLRERSSSYEQYF. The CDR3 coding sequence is TGTGCCAGCAGTTTACGCGAGCGGAGCAGCTCCTACGAGCAGTACTTC.

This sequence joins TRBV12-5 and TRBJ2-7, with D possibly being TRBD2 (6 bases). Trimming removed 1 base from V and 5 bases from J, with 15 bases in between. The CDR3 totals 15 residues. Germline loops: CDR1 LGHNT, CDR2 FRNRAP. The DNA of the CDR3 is TGTGCTAGTGGTTTGGCCACCGGCCCGGGGGACGAGCAGTACTTC. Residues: CASGLATGPGDEQYF.

CDR3 bases: TGTGCCAGCAGTGGATACATAACAGGGGACTATGGCTACACCTTC. This sequence encodes CASSGYITGDYGYTF. The chain is built from TRBV25-1 and TRBJ1-2; 7 bases match TRBD1. This CDR3 has 15 residues. Looked up from germline, CDR1 is MGHDK and CDR2 is SYGVNS. V lost 4 bases to trimming and J lost 3 bases; unmatched junction nucleotides: 8.

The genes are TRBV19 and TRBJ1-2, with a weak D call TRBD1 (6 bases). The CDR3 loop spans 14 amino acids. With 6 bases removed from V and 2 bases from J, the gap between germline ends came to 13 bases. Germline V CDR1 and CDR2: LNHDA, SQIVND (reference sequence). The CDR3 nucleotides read TGTGCCAGTAGACTACAGGGAACCAACTATGGCTACACCTTC. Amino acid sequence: CASRLQGTNYGYTF.

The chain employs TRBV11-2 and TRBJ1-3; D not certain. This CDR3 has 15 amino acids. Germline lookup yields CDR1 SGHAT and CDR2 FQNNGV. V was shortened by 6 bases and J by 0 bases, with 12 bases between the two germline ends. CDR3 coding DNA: TGTGCCAGCAGGGCCACTGGGAGCTCTGGAAACACCATATATTTT. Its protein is CASRATGSSGNTIYF.

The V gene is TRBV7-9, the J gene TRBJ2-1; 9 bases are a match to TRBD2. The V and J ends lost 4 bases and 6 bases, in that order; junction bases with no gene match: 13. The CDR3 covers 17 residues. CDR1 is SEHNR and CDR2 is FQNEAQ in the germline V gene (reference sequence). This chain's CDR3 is CASSSVLTSGPFNEQFF. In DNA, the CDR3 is TGTGCCAGCAGCTCGGTTCTCACTAGCGGGCCATTCAATGAGCAGTTCTTC.

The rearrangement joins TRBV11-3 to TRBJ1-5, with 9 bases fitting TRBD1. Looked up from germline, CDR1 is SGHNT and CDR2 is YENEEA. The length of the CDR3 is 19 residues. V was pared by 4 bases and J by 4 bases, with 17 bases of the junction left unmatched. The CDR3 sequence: CASSSSPGQGEGRNQPQHF. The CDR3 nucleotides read TGTGCCAGCAGCTCAAGTCCGGGACAGGGAGAAGGCAGGAATCAGCCCCAGCATTTT. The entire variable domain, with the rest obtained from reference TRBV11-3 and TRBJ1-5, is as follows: EAGVVQSPRYKIIEKKQPVAFWCNPISGHNTLYWYLQNLGQGPELLIRYENEEAVDDSQLPKDRFSAERLKGVDSTLKIQPAELGDSAVYLCASSSSPGQGEGRNQPQHFGDGTRLSIL.

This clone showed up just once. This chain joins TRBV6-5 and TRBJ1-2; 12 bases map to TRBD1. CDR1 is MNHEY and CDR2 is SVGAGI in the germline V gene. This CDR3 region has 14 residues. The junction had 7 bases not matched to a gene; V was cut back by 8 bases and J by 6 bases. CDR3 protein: CASLRDRGRDGYTF. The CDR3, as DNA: TGTGCCAGCCTGCGGGACAGGGGGCGGGATGGCTACACCTTC.

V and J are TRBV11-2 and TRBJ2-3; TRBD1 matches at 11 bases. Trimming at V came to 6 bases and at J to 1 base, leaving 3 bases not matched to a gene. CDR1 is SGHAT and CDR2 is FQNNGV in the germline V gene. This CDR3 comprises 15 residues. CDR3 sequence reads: CASSPDRGRTDTQYF. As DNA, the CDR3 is TGTGCCAGCAGTCCGGACAGGGGGCGCACAGATACGCAGTATTTT.

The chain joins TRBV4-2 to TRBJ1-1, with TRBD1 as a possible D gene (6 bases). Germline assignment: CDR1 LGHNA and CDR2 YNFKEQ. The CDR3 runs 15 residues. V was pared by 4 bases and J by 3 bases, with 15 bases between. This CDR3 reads CASSRSGGTYTEAFF. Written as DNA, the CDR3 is TGTGCCAGCAGCCGTTCGGGGGGCACGTACACTGAAGCTTTCTTT.

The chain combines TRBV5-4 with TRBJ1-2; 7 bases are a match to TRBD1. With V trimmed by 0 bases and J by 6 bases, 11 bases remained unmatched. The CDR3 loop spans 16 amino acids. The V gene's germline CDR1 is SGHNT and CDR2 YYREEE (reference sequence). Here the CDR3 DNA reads TGTGCCAGCAGCTTGGGTGGCGCAGGGGGGTTACATGGCTACACCTTC. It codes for CASSLGGAGGLHGYTF.

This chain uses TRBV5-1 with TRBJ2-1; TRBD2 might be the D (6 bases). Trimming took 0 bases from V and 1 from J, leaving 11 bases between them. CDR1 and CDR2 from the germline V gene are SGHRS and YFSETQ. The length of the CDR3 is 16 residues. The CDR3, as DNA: TGCGCCAGCAGCTTGGGAGGGGACTTGTCCTACAATGAGCAGTTCTTC. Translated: CASSLGGDLSYNEQFF.

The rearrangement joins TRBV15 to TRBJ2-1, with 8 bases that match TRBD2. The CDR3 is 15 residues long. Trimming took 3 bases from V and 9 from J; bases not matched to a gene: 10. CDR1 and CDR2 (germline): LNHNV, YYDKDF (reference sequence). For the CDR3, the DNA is TGTGCCACCAGCAGGGCCGGGGGGGCCAATTCTGAGCAGTTCTTC. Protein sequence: CATSRAGGANSEQFF.

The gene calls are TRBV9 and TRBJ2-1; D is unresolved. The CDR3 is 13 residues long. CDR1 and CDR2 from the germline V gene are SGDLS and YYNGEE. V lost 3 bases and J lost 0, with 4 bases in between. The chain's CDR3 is CASSDSSYNEQFF. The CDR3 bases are TGTGCCAGCAGCGACAGCTCCTACAATGAGCAGTTCTTC. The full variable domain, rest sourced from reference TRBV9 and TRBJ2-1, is DSGVTQTPKHLITATGQRVTLRCSPRSGDLSVYWYQQSLDQGLQFLIQYYNGEERAKGNILERFSAQQFPDLHSELNLSSLELGDSALYFCASSDSSYNEQFFGPGTRLTVL.

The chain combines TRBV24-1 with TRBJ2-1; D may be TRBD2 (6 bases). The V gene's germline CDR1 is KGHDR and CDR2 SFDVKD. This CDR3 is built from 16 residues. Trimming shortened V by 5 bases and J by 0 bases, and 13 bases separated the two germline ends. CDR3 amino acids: CATSAPGLSSYNEQFF. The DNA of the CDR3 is TGTGCCACCAGTGCTCCGGGACTGAGCTCCTACAATGAGCAGTTCTTC.

CDR3: CASSYPARQGYSGNTIYF. In DNA form, the CDR3 reads TGTGCCAGCAGTTACCCAGCCAGACAGGGTTACTCTGGAAACACCATATATTTT. V gene TRBV6-2 or TRBV6-3 combines with J gene TRBJ1-3; 7 positions match TRBD1. This CDR3 has 18 residues. V lost 2 bases, J lost 0 bases, and 10 bases stayed unmatched. Germline V gene lookup returns CDR1 MNHEY and CDR2 SVGEGT.

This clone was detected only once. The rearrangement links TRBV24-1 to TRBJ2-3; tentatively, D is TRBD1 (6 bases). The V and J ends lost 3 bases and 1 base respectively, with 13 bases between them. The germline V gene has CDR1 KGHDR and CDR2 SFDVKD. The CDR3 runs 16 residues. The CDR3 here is CATSDPFRTGTDTQYF. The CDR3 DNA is TGTGCCACCAGTGATCCTTTTCGGACAGGCACAGATACGCAGTATTTT.

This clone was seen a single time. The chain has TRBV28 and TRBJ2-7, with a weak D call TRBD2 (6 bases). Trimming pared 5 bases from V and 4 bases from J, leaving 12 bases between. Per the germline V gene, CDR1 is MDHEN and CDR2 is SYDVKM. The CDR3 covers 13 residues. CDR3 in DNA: TGTGCCAGCAGTCGCGGGACGGAGTACGAGCAGTACTTC. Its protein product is CASSRGTEYEQYF. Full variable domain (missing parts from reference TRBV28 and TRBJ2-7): DVKVTQSSRYLVKRTGEKVFLECVQDMDHENMFWYRQDPGLGLRLIYFSYDVKMKEKGDIPEGYSVSREKKERFSLILESASTNQTSMYLCASSRGTEYEQYFGPGTRLTVT.

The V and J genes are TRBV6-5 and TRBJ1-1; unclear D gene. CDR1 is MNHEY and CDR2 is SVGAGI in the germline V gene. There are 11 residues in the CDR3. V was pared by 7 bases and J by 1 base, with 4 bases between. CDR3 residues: CASIQNTEAFF. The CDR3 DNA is TGTGCCAGCATTCAGAACACTGAAGCTTTCTTT.

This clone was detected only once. In nucleotides, the CDR3 is TGTGCCAGCAGTACCAGCGAGAATAGGGGCTCCTATAATTCACCCCTCCACTTT. It codes for CASSTSENRGSYNSPLHF. The rearrangement uses TRBV2 and TRBJ1-6; a weak D match, TRBD1 (5 bases). Trimming shortened V by 5 bases and J by 0 bases, and 17 bases separated the two germline ends. CDR1 is SNHLY and CDR2 is FYNNEI in the germline V gene. CDR3 length: 18 residues.

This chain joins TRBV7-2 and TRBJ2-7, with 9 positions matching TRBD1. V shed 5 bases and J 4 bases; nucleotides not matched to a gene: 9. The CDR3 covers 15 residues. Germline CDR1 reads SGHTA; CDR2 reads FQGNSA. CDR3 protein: CASSTTGTGMYEQYF. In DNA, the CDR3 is TGTGCCAGCAGCACAACCGGGACAGGGATGTACGAGCAGTACTTC.

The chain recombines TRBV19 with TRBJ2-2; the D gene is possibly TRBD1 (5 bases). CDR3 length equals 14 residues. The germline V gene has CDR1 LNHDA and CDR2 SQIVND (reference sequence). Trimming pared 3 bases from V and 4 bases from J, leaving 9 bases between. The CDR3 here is CASSIQGFTGELFF. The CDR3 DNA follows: TGTGCCAGTAGTATCCAGGGATTCACCGGGGAGCTGTTTTTT.

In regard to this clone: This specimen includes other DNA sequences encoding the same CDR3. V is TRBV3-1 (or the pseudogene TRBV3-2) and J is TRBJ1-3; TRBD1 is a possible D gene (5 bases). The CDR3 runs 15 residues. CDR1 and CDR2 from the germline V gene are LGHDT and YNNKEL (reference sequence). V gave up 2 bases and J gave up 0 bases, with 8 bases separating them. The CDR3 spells CASSQQGSSGNTIYF. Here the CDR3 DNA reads TGTGCCAGCAGCCAACAGGGAAGCTCTGGAAACACCATATATTTT.

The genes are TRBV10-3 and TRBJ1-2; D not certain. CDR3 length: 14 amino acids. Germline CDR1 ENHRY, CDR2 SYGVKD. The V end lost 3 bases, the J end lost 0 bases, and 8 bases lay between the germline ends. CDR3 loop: CAISDRKANYGYTF. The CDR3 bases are TGTGCCATCAGTGACAGGAAAGCTAACTATGGCTACACCTTC.